Presented here are 3 T cell receptor beta chains from one specimen sequenced in a study of CXCR3-negative and CXCR3-positive naive CD8 T cells. Preparation of TRB cDNA libraries relied on 5' RACE carrying UMI labels. TCRdb re-called the 5' RACE reads and catalogs CDR3 proteins one per entry, DNA excluded. The table for this sample gives about 89,000 distinct CDR3 sequences. General study results and limits: When CXCR3-positive naive cells were set against CXCR3-negative naive cells, the former had more hydrophobic TRB CDR3s.

These receptors' antigens are unknown. Sequenced sample: naive CXCR3+ CD8+ T cells from blood. Subset noted: CD45RO-CCR7+CD27+CD95- naive CD8+ T cells expressing CXCR3 (TNR3+). The receptors were gathered from a human donor in good health. Some clones in this sample may be carry-over from other donors' samples.

The chain combines TRBV6-2 or TRBV6-3 with TRBJ2-7; without DNA, the TCRdb call of TRBD2 cannot be checked. Germline V lookup: CDR1 MNHEY, CDR2 SVGEGT. This CDR3 comprises 16 residues. CDR3: CASSERSGPPFYEQYF.

The rearrangement joins TRBV21-1 to TRBJ1-2; no DNA is available, so the TRBD1 call from TCRdb remains unchecked. TRBV21-1 is noted as a pseudogene. The CDR3 length is 15 residues. Here the CDR3 reads CASNPLASANYGYTF.

The chain recombines TRBV4-1 with TRBJ2-1; TCRdb's D gene call, TRBD2, goes unchecked for lack of DNA. The CDR3 has 13 amino acids. In germline, CDR1 is MGHRA, CDR2 YSYEKL. CDR3 region: CASSQATSFEQFF.